The 25 T cell receptor beta chains presented below share a single source sample, sequenced in a study of PD-1 blockade in classical Hodgkin lymphoma. Method: immunoSEQ multiplex PCR; TCRdb's copy keeps in-frame clones and lacks some. The table records fewer than 40,000 clones, roughly 91% of them present only once. Regarding time point: newly diagnosed, previously untreated cHL patient sample. Negative selection with magnetic separation was used to purify CD4+ T cells from thawed PBMCs. Sequencing used CD4+ T cells from blood. The origin of the receptors is a human donor with classical Hodgkin lymphoma.

This rearrangement joins TRBV18 to TRBJ2-1; 8 bases agree with TRBD2. The germline V gene encodes CDR1 KGHSH and CDR2 LQKENI. After removal of 5 bases from V and 3 bases from J, the junction contained 6 bases not matched to a gene. The CDR3 has 15 amino acids. The CDR3, as DNA: TGTGCCAGCTCAGATGCCGGGACTAGCTACAATGAGCAGTTCTTC. It yields the protein CASSDAGTSYNEQFF. The full variable domain, in which reference TRBV18 and TRBJ2-1 provide the parts outside the CDR3, is NAGVMQNPRHLVRRRGQEARLRCSPMKGHSHVYWYRQLPEEGLKFMVYLQKENIIDESGMPKERFSAEFPKEGPSILRIQQVVRGDSAAYFCASSDAGTSYNEQFFGPGTRLTVL.

The chain has TRBV18 and TRBJ2-6; the D gene is possibly TRBD2 (5 bases). Germline V gives CDR1 KGHSH, CDR2 LQKENI. Trimming pared 2 bases from V and 3 bases from J, leaving 5 bases between. This CDR3 is built from 14 residues. For the CDR3, the DNA is TGTGCCAGCTCACCAGGGAGTGGGGCCAACGTCCTGACTTTC. This sequence encodes CASSPGSGANVLTF.

This chain joins TRBV7-2 and TRBJ1-2; TRBD1 might be the D (5 bases). Germline loops: CDR1 SGHTA, CDR2 FQGNSA. This CDR3 is built from 13 residues. V was pared by 5 bases and J by 4 bases, with 11 bases between. The CDR3 DNA reads TGTGCCAGCAGCCGGGACGGATCCTATGGCTACACCTTC. It yields the protein CASSRDGSYGYTF.

V usage is TRBV2 and J usage is TRBJ1-1; D remains unclear. V lost 8 bases, J lost 1 base, and 11 bases lay in between. In germline, CDR1 is SNHLY, CDR2 FYNNEI. The CDR3 sequence is 13 residues long. CDR3 nucleotide sequence: TGTGCCAGCGAAATCTTCAAGAACACTGAAGCTTTCTTT. Translation: CASEIFKNTEAFF. The full variable domain, its missing parts supplied by reference TRBV2 and TRBJ1-1, is EPEVTQTPSHQVTQMGQEVILRCVPISNHLYFYWYRQILGQKVEFLVSFYNNEISEKSEIFDDQFSVERPDGSNFTLKIRSTKLEDSAMYFCASEIFKNTEAFFGQGTRLTVV.

This chain links TRBV5-1 with TRBJ2-5; 7 bases line up with TRBD2. The germline CDR1 and CDR2 sequences are SGHRS and YFSETQ. The trim removed 0 bases at V and 5 bases at J, leaving 13 bases unmatched. The length of the CDR3 is 17 residues. The CDR3 here is CASSLASGLGIHETQYF. CDR3 nucleotide sequence: TGCGCCAGCAGCTTGGCCAGTGGACTAGGCATCCACGAGACCCAGTACTTC.

This chain joins TRBV5-1 and TRBJ2-2, with TRBD2 identical over 7 bases. Germline CDR1 and CDR2: SGHRS and YFSETQ. This CDR3 is built from 15 residues. With V trimmed by 2 bases and J by 5 bases, 6 bases remained unmatched. In DNA form, the CDR3 reads TGCGCCAGCAGCTTCGAGCGGGGTCGAACCGGGGAGCTGTTTTTT. It codes for CASSFERGRTGELFF. Looking up the rest from reference TRBV5-1 and TRBJ2-2 gives the full variable domain: KAGVTQTPRYLIKTRGQQVTLSCSPISGHRSVSWYQQTPGQGLQFLFEYFSETQRNKGNFPGRFSGRQFSNSRSEMNVSTLELGDSALYLCASSFERGRTGELFFGEGSRLTVL.

The chain couples TRBV18 to TRBJ1-2; D gene ambiguous. V was trimmed by 6 bases and J by 0 bases, leaving 11 bases between them. The CDR3 is 14 residues long. The germline CDR1 and CDR2 sequences are KGHSH and LQKENI. CDR3 region: CASSTSGTNYGYTF. The CDR3, as DNA: TGTGCCAGCTCGACCAGCGGAACTAACTATGGCTACACCTTC.

The chain carries TRBV6-5 and TRBJ2-2, with 8 bases identical to TRBD1. V was pared by 6 bases and J by 1 base, with 1 base of the junction left unmatched. This CDR3 is built from 14 residues. Germline loops: CDR1 MNHEY, CDR2 SVGAGI. This CDR3 reads CASSRGLNTGELFF. CDR3 nucleotides: TGTGCCAGCAGCAGGGGGCTGAACACCGGGGAGCTGTTTTTT.

This clone was seen a few times. CDR3: CASSEEAPTDGYTF. Here the CDR3 DNA reads TGTGCCAGCAGTGAAGAGGCCCCGACGGATGGCTACACCTTC. This chain connects TRBV2 to TRBJ1-2; D remains unclear. In germline, CDR1 is SNHLY, CDR2 FYNNEI. Trimming took off 1 base at V and 6 bases at J, with 12 bases between the two ends. There are 14 residues in the CDR3.

The chain uses TRBV5-6 and TRBJ1-6; D gene uncertain. The V end was cut by 4 bases, the J end by 7 bases, with 9 bases between. CDR3 length: 13 amino acids. From germline, CDR1 is SGHDT and CDR2 YYEEEE. The CDR3 reads CASSLRANSPLHF. CDR3 sequence (DNA): TGTGCCAGCAGCCTAAGGGCAAATTCACCCCTCCACTTT.

V is TRBV19 and J is TRBJ1-5; 9 positions match TRBD1. With V trimmed by 4 bases and J by 5 bases, 6 bases remained unmatched. Germline values: CDR1 LNHDA, CDR2 SQIVND (reference sequence). This CDR3 is built from 15 residues. The CDR3, as DNA: TGTGCCAGTAGTACGGACAGGGGTTCACATCAGCCCCAGCATTTT. Its translation is CASSTDRGSHQPQHF.

This clone turned up a few times. V is TRBV10-3 and J is TRBJ1-6; possible D gene TRBD1, 6 bases. This CDR3 is built from 16 residues. With 0 bases removed from V and 7 bases from J, the gap between germline ends came to 13 bases. Germline lookup yields CDR1 ENHRY and CDR2 SYGVKD. In nucleotides, the CDR3 is TGTGCCATCAGTGAGTCAAGGGACATGAGCAATTCACCCCTCCACTTT. Amino acid sequence: CAISESRDMSNSPLHF.

The genes are TRBV5-1 and TRBJ2-3, with D uncertain. In germline, CDR1 is SGHRS, CDR2 YFSETQ. The length of the CDR3 is 13 residues. The V gene lost 4 bases and the J gene lost 12 bases, with 18 bases spanning the gap. This CDR3 reads CASSPGDSRDQYF. CDR3 in DNA: TGCGCCAGCAGCCCAGGTGACTCTCGAGATCAGTATTTT.

This chain joins TRBV5-1 and TRBJ2-1; a weak D match, TRBD2 (6 bases). The V end was cut by 7 bases, the J end by 8 bases, with 16 bases between. Germline V gene lookup returns CDR1 SGHRS and CDR2 YFSETQ. The CDR3 is 13 residues long. For the CDR3, the DNA is TGCGCCAGCGGTCTACCGGGGGTCGATGAGCAGTTCTTC. Its translation is CASGLPGVDEQFF.

The rearrangement joins TRBV29-1 to TRBJ2-5; 7 positions agree with TRBD2. Germline V gene sequence: CDR1 SQVTM, CDR2 ANQGSEA. With V trimmed by 5 bases and J by 5 bases, 8 bases remained unmatched. This CDR3 has 13 amino acids. The chain's CDR3 is CSVRAGAGETQYF. The CDR3 DNA reads TGCAGCGTTCGGGCGGGAGCGGGGGAGACCCAGTACTTC.

The chain couples TRBV6-1 to TRBJ2-1, with TRBD2 matching 8 bases. The V segment lost 11 bases and the J segment 2 bases; nucleotides outside the gene matches: 11. CDR3 length: 15 amino acids. The germline V gene encodes CDR1 MNHNS and CDR2 SASEGT. In DNA form, the CDR3 reads TGTGCCTCCGGGGGCGGGGGGTATCCCTACAATGAGCAGTTCTTC. Its translation is CASGGGGYPYNEQFF.

This clone was seen a few times. The chain couples TRBV7-9 to TRBJ1-6; tentatively, D is TRBD1 (5 bases). This CDR3 has 16 amino acids. CDR1 SEHNR and CDR2 FQNEAQ come from the germline V gene (reference sequence). Trimming shortened V by 1 base and J by 7 bases, and 14 bases separated the two germline ends. The CDR3 region has the DNA TGTGCCAGCAGCTTAGGGGACCCAGGGCGCAATTCACCCCTCCACTTT. This sequence encodes CASSLGDPGRNSPLHF.

The V gene is TRBV11-2, the J gene TRBJ2-7; D is possibly TRBD1 or TRBD2 (7 bases each). CDR3 length: 12 amino acids. CDR1 is SGHAT and CDR2 is FQNNGV in the germline V gene. V shed 5 bases and J shed 6 bases, with 11 bases lying between them. CDR3 loop: CASSPGGGEQYF. The CDR3 DNA follows: TGTGCCAGCAGCCCAGGGGGGGGCGAGCAGTACTTC.

V usage is TRBV7-2 and J usage is TRBJ1-4; D might be TRBD1 (5 bases). The germline V gene has CDR1 SGHTA and CDR2 FQGNSA. V lost 2 bases, J lost 7 bases, and 11 bases lay in between. CDR3 size: 14 residues. This CDR3 is CASSLWQGGEKLFF. The CDR3 DNA sequence: TGTGCCAGCAGCTTATGGCAGGGCGGTGAAAAACTGTTTTTT.

The chain links TRBV28 to TRBJ2-7; TRBD1 matches 8 bases. The trim removed 2 bases at V and 3 bases at J, leaving 6 bases unmatched. The CDR3 has 15 residues. In germline, CDR1 is MDHEN, CDR2 SYDVKM. The CDR3 DNA is TGTGCCAGCAGTTTAGATGTACAGGGGGGCTACGAGCAGTACTTC. Its translation is CASSLDVQGGYEQYF. Full variable domain (rest looked up from reference TRBV28 and TRBJ2-7): DVKVTQSSRYLVKRTGEKVFLECVQDMDHENMFWYRQDPGLGLRLIYFSYDVKMKEKGDIPEGYSVSREKKERFSLILESASTNQTSMYLCASSLDVQGGYEQYFGPGTRLTVT.

This chain links TRBV7-2 with TRBJ2-7; D is tentatively TRBD1 or TRBD2 (5 bases each). CDR1 and CDR2 from the germline V gene are SGHTA and FQGNSA. This CDR3 is 17 amino acids long. Trimming removed 2 bases at V and 9 bases at J, with 26 bases between. As DNA, the CDR3 is TGTGCCAGCAGCTTAATCATCCATGGGACGGATAATACTACGCAGTACTTC. Its protein is CASSLIIHGTDNTTQYF. The full variable domain, with the rest looked up from reference TRBV7-2 and TRBJ2-7, is GAGVSQSPSNKVTEKGKDVELRCDPISGHTALYWYRQSLGQGLEFLIYFQGNSAPDKSGLPSDRFSAERTGGSVSTLTIQRTQQEDSAVYLCASSLIIHGTDNTTQYFGPGTRLTVT.

The gene calls are TRBV29-1 and TRBJ2-6; TRBD2 agrees at 8 bases. J gave up 4 bases and V 5 bases, and 7 bases lay outside the gene matches. The CDR3 consists of 15 residues. Germline loops: CDR1 SQVTM, CDR2 ANQGSEA. In nucleotides, the CDR3 is TGCAGCGTTTCGGCGGGACTAGGCGGGGCCAACGTCCTGACTTTC. It is translated as CSVSAGLGGANVLTF.

This sequence joins TRBV7-9 and TRBJ2-7; TRBD2 agrees at 10 bases. The CDR3 runs 13 residues. After removal of 4 bases from V and 5 bases from J, the junction contained 2 bases not matched to a gene. CDR1 is SEHNR and CDR2 is FQNEAQ in the germline V gene (reference sequence). The CDR3 loop reads CASSSSGSHEQYF. The CDR3 region has the DNA TGTGCCAGCAGCTCTAGCGGGAGTCACGAGCAGTACTTC.

This chain uses TRBV30 with TRBJ2-5, with D hard to call. This CDR3 has 11 residues. In germline, CDR1 is GTSNPN, CDR2 SVGIG (reference sequence). Between the trimmed V and J ends, which lost 0 bases and 2 bases, there was a span of 1 base. CDR3 protein: CAWSVQETQYF. The CDR3 nucleotides read TGTGCCTGGAGTGTACAAGAGACCCAGTACTTC.

The V gene is TRBV5-8, the J gene TRBJ1-6, with no clear D. CDR3 length: 16 residues. Germline loops: CDR1 SGHTS, CDR2 YDEGEE. V lost 2 bases and J 5 bases, leaving 14 bases between the germline ends. CDR3 loop: CASSFRDPYNNSPLHF. CDR3 bases: TGTGCCAGCAGCTTCCGGGATCCTTATAATAATTCACCCCTCCACTTT.